A single T cell receptor (beta chain) is shown here with its context. These data belong to a study of shared T cell receptors in the human thymus. Germline V gene lookup returns CDR1 SQVTM and CDR2 ANQGSEA. Germline trimming cut 6 bases from V and 7 bases from J; bases unmatched to any gene: 3. The CDR3 consists of 12 residues. Sequenced by immunoSEQ multiplex PCR; TCRdb stores in-frame clones only, minus some. The sample yields some 760,000 clones, roughly 85% seen once. This same sample was also part of a study on human thymus T cells. As reported in that work: Donors were healthy Finnish babies undergoing corrective operations for congenital heart defects. Corrective heart surgery yielded the resections from which the thymus tissue came. Related research found strongly overlapping thymic repertoires in unrelated individuals.

The receptor was derived from a girl in the first two years of life with a congenital heart defect. The V call is TRBV29-1, the J call TRBJ2-1, with 10 bases that match TRBD2. Sequences were obtained from thymocytes. DNA of the CDR3: TGCAGCGTGGGTAGCGGGGGGAATGAGCAGTTCTTC. It yields the protein CSVGSGGNEQFF.